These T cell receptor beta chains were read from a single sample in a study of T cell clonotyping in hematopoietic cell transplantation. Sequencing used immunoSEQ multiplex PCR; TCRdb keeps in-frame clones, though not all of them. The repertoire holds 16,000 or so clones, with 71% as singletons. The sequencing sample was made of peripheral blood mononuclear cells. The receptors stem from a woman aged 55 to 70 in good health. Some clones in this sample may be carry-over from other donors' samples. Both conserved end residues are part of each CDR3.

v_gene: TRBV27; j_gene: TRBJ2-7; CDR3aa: CASSRTGVEQYF
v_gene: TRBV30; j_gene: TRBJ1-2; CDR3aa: CAWSRGQGKEDNGYIF
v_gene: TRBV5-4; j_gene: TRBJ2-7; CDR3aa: CASSLETSGSYEQYF
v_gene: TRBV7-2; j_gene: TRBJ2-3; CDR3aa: CASTDTLGDGSTDTQYF
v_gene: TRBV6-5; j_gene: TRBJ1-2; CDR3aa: CASSYPGLGGYTF
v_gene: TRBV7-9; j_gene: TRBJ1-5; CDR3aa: CASEGARGPQHF
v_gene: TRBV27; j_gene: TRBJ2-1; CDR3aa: CASSSPSQGYSYNEQFF
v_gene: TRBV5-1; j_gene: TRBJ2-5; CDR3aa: CASSRGGRGEETQYF
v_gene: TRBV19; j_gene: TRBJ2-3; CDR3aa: CASSIVRGSTDTQYF
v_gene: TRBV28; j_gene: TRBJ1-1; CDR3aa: CASSLWSGRSEAFF
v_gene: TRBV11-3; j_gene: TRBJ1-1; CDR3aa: CASSRQGTEAFF
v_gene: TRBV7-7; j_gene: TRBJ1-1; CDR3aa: CASSSPTVMNTEAFF
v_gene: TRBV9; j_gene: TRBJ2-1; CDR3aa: CASSAGVSYNEQFF
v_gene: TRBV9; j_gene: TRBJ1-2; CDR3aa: CASSRGGVANYGYTF
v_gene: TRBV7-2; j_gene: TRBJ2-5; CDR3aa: CASSSYGGTQYF
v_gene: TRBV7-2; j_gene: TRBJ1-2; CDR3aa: CASSFKGVLNYGYTF
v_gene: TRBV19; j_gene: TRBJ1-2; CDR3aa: CASSRSPALHYGYTF
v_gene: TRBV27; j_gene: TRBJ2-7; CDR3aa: CARDRDRYYYEQYF
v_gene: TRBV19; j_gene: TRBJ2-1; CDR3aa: CASSNGYNEQFF
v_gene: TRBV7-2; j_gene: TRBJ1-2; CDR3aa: CASSLLFVGYTF
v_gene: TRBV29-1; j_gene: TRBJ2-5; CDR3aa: CSASQGAQTQYF
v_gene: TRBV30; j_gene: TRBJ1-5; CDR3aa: CAWSVPSRGGNQPQHF
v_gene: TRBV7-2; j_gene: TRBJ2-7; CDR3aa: CASSQDSGGLYEQYF
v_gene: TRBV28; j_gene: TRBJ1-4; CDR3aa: CASSLYIPRGSNEKLFF
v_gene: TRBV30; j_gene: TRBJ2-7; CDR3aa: CACTGEDYEQYF
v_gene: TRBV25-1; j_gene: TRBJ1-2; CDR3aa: CASSGTGGIYTF
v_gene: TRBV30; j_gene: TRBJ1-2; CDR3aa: CAWTDRGIYTF
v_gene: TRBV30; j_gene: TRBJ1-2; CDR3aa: CAWSPYQGNYGYTF
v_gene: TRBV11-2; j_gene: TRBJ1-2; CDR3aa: CASTRQGPNYGYTF
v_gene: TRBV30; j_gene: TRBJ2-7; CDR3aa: CAWSVPWYEQYF
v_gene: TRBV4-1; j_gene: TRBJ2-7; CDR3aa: CASSQMSQGHEQYF
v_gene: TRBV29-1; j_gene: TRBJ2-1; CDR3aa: CSVEALAGRGHNEQFF
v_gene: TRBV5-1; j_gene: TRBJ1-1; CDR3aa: CASSLVTGTEAFF
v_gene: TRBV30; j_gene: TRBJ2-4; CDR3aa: CAWSPRPQGGIQYF
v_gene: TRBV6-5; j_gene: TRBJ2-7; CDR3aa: CASSYSQGWYF
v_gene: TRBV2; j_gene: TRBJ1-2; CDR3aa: CASSATPGQGSGYTF
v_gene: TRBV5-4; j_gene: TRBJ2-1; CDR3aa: CASSSSGGSEQFF
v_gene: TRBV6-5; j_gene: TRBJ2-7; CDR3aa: CASSPGPGQGHEQYF
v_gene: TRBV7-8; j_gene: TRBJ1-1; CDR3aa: CASSPGLLNTEAFF
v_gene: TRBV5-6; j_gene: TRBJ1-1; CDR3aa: CASSLGSTGVDTEAFF
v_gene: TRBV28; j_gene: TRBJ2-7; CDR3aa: CATDDSGTSGEQYF